This T cell receptor (beta chain) was captured by sequencing in a study of blood T cell repertoires in COVID-19. Study-wide context: Spain, Italy and the United States supplied samples that represented acute and convalescent COVID-19. PBMCs, B-cell-depleted T cells, or T cells were the source of the cDNA or gDNA that made up the material.

This CDR3 comprises 11 residues. Trimming stripped 7 bases from V and 6 bases from J, with 10 bases between. CDR1 and CDR2 (germline): MNHEY, SMNVEV (reference sequence). In the original workflow: Reference gene primer amplification gave estimated nucleated cell counts. Some clones are missing from TCRdb's copy, which holds only in-frame ones; the method was immunoSEQ multiplex PCR. The V and J calls and clone size come from that table; D and trimming were worked out from the DNA. This table has 200,000 to 250,000 clones, about 89% appearing once. What was sequenced was peripheral blood. This TCR was recovered from a woman in her sixties who had recovered from COVID-19. J is TRBJ2-7 and V is TRBV27, with a possible D match to TRBD1 (6 bases). The CDR3 is CASITGPEQYF. The CDR3 DNA sequence: TGTGCCAGCATTACAGGGCCCGAGCAGTACTTC.